This T cell receptor beta chain appears in the sequencing data of a study of shared clonotypes between healthy human individuals. About the study: Plates per donor: three CD4 naive, three CD4 memory, two CD8 naive, one CD8 memory.

V lost 3 bases and J lost 13; bases outside the gene matches: 4. The CDR3 totals 12 residues. Germline V gene data show CDR1 as MNHNS and CDR2 as SASEGT. Per the original methods: Junction-only immunoSEQ sequences carried no quality scores, so filtering differed. The assay was immunoSEQ multiplex PCR, and TCRdb's table has in-frame clones only and misses some. D and trimming come from the DNA, and the V and J calls and clone size come from that table. Of under 2,500,000 clones in the sample, around 95% are singletons; the top ten hold around 0.13%. Sample: naive CD4+ T cells sorted from blood. Subset noted: CD45RA+ positively selected. The sequence was obtained from a man aged 18 to 30 in good health. The chain has TRBV6-1 and TRBJ1-4; 8 nucleotides agree with TRBD1. The CDR3 loop reads CASSDTGGRLFF. In nucleotides, the CDR3 is TGTGCCAGCAGTGATACAGGGGGTAGACTGTTTTTT.